Presented here are 23 T cell receptor beta chains from one specimen sequenced in a study of OX40 agonist ivuxolimab in advanced cancers. Assay used: immunoSEQ multiplex PCR; TCRdb lists only in-frame clones, some missing. The sample carries some 70,000 clones, 80% recorded once. The sequencing here drew on CD4+ or CD8+ T cells sorted from blood, taken in a trial of the OX40 agonist ivuxolimab. The origin of the receptors is an adult with an advanced solid tumor such as melanoma, head and neck, liver or kidney cancer.

This chain connects TRBV5-1 to TRBJ2-3; TRBD2 matches 8 bases. V gave up 0 bases and J gave up 2 bases; unmatched junction bases: 2. The CDR3 runs to 15 residues. CDR1 is SGHRS, CDR2 YFSETQ, per germline. CDR3 protein: CASSLVAGNTDTQYF. In DNA form, the CDR3 reads TGCGCCAGCAGCTTGGTAGCGGGGAACACAGATACGCAGTATTTT.

Only a few counts were recorded for this clone. The gene calls are TRBV28 and TRBJ1-6, with 7 bases matching TRBD1. V lost 4 bases and J lost 9; bases outside the gene matches: 6. The CDR3 is made up of 14 amino acids. Germline V gene lookup returns CDR1 MDHEN and CDR2 SYDVKM. The CDR3 DNA sequence: TGTGCCAGCAGTTGGCCAGGGGGGCTTTCACCCCTCCACTTT. Amino acid sequence: CASSWPGGLSPLHF.

A single count supports this clone. This sequence joins TRBV27 and TRBJ2-7; 14 positions agree with TRBD2. The CDR3 is made up of 13 amino acids. J lost 12 bases, V lost 4 bases, and 5 bases had no gene match. The V gene's germline CDR1 is MNHEY and CDR2 SMNVEV (reference sequence). CDR3 protein: CASSSGTSGRMYF. The CDR3 DNA is TGTGCCAGCAGTTCCGGGACTAGCGGGAGAATGTACTTC.

This rearrangement joins TRBV10-3 to TRBJ2-5; TRBD2 aligns across 9 bases. The V gene's germline CDR1 is ENHRY and CDR2 SYGVKD. V lost 2 bases and J lost 5; bases outside the gene matches: 9. The CDR3 spans 16 residues. The CDR3 spells CAISETAGGPVETQYF. Written as DNA, the CDR3 is TGTGCCATCAGTGAGACGGCGGGAGGGCCCGTGGAGACCCAGTACTTC.

Here the CDR3 reads CASSSSGDTEAFF. The CDR3 region has the DNA TGTGCCAGCAGCTCCTCAGGTGACACTGAAGCTTTCTTT. This chain connects TRBV7-3 to TRBJ1-1; D unresolved. The CDR3 totals 13 residues. Trimming cost V 4 bases and J 3 bases, with 9 bases left between them. In germline, CDR1 is SGHTA, CDR2 FQGTGA.

In this sample, this clone turned up many times. The chain employs TRBV29-1 and TRBJ1-3, with a weak D call TRBD1 (5 bases). The CDR3 runs to 14 residues. Trimming stripped 7 bases from V and 0 bases from J, with 13 bases between. Germline CDR1 and CDR2: SQVTM and ANQGSEA. The CDR3, as DNA: TGCAGCGCTAAAGGAGACAGCTCTGGAAACACCATATATTTT. It yields the protein CSAKGDSSGNTIYF.

The gene calls are TRBV6-4 and TRBJ2-1; 9 bases agree with TRBD1. The CDR3 has 14 amino acids. The V gene end was trimmed by 4 bases and the J gene end by 9 bases; junction bases not matched to a gene: 7. Per the germline V gene, CDR1 is MRHNA and CDR2 is SNTAGT. The CDR3 protein is CASSAGQGNTEQFF. The DNA for the CDR3 is TGTGCCAGCAGTGCCGGACAGGGGAACACTGAGCAGTTCTTC.

This clone was observed once. The V and J genes are TRBV10-3 and TRBJ2-3; 8 nucleotides align to TRBD2. The germline gives CDR1 ENHRY, CDR2 SYGVKD. The CDR3 contains 17 residues. V shed 1 base, J shed 0 bases, and the junction held 6 bases outside the gene matches. CDR3 in DNA: TGTGCCATCAGTGAGTGGTGGTCTAGCGGGAGCACAGATACGCAGTATTTT. This codes for CAISEWWSSGSTDTQYF.

The rearrangement links TRBV2 to TRBJ1-4; 8 nucleotides agree with TRBD1. The trim removed 7 bases at V and 8 bases at J, leaving 9 bases unmatched. This CDR3 is 14 amino acids long. Germline CDR1 SNHLY, CDR2 FYNNEI. CDR3 residues: CASTAGQGPEKLFF. The CDR3 DNA sequence: TGTGCCAGCACCGCCGGACAGGGTCCCGAAAAACTGTTTTTT.

V is TRBV5-1 and J is TRBJ2-5; 10 nucleotides align to TRBD2. V was pared by 3 bases and J by 4 bases, with 6 bases of the junction left unmatched. Germline V gene data show CDR1 as SGHRS and CDR2 as YFSETQ. This CDR3 is built from 15 residues. CDR3 sequence (DNA): TGCGCCAGCAGCTACCTAGCGGGGGAGGGAGAGACCCAGTACTTC. This sequence encodes CASSYLAGEGETQYF.

This rearrangement joins TRBV28 to TRBJ2-3, with TRBD2 matching 7 bases. This CDR3 comprises 15 residues. The germline gives CDR1 MDHEN, CDR2 SYDVKM. Trimming removed 7 bases from V and 5 bases from J; junction bases left unmatched: 12. The chain's CDR3 is CASTSSGTVVDTQYF. In nucleotides, the CDR3 is TGTGCCAGCACCTCGAGCGGGACGGTCGTAGATACGCAGTATTTT. Based on the CDR3 plus reference TRBV28 and TRBJ2-3, the full variable domain is DVKVTQSSRYLVKRTGEKVFLECVQDMDHENMFWYRQDPGLGLRLIYFSYDVKMKEKGDIPEGYSVSREKKERFSLILESASTNQTSMYLCASTSSGTVVDTQYFGPGTRLTVL.

V usage is TRBV6-6 and J usage is TRBJ1-1; D remains unclear. CDR3 length: 14 amino acids. V gave up 7 bases and J gave up 3 bases, with 15 bases separating them. From germline, CDR1 is MNHNY and CDR2 SVGAGI (reference sequence). In nucleotides, the CDR3 is TGTGCCAGCACCCTGGCCGGAGCGGACACTGAAGCTTTCTTT. It encodes CASTLAGADTEAFF.

This clone has only a few counts. The chain couples TRBV20-1 to TRBJ1-1; D is possibly TRBD1 (6 bases). Looked up from germline, CDR1 is DFQATT and CDR2 is SNEGSKA (reference sequence). The CDR3 consists of 8 residues. For the CDR3, the DNA is TGCAGAGGACAGCAAGCTTTCTTT. Protein sequence: CRGQQAFF.

The V gene is TRBV2, the J gene TRBJ2-1; 7 bases are a match to TRBD1. The CDR3 runs to 15 residues. V gave up 6 bases and J gave up 1 base; unmatched junction bases: 6. Germline CDR1 is SNHLY and CDR2 is FYNNEI. CDR3 amino acids: CASRQDRESYNEQFF. The CDR3 nucleotides are TGTGCCAGCAGACAAGACAGGGAGTCCTACAATGAGCAGTTCTTC.

The chain has TRBV19 and TRBJ1-5; TRBD1 matches at 7 bases. Germline trimming cut 6 bases from V and 6 bases from J; bases unmatched to any gene: 11. CDR3 length equals 15 residues. Looked up from germline, CDR1 is LNHDA and CDR2 is SQIVND (reference sequence). This CDR3 reads CASRLVQGPGQPQHF. The CDR3, as DNA: TGTGCCAGTAGGCTCGTACAGGGGCCTGGTCAGCCCCAGCATTTT.

CDR3 region: CASRKEGFSNQPQHF. CDR3 bases: TGTGCCAGCAGAAAGGAGGGGTTTAGCAATCAGCCCCAGCATTTT. The rearrangement uses TRBV7-2 and TRBJ1-5; perhaps TRBD1 as D (5 bases). V gave up 6 bases and J gave up 0 bases, with 12 bases separating them. This CDR3 contains 15 residues. Germline V gives CDR1 SGHTA, CDR2 FQGNSA.

V and J are TRBV2 and TRBJ1-5; D unresolved. The length of the CDR3 is 14 residues. The germline CDR1 and CDR2 sequences are SNHLY and FYNNEI. The V end was cut by 2 bases, the J end by 5 bases, with 10 bases between. Here the CDR3 reads CASSERQADQPQHF. The CDR3 region has the DNA TGTGCCAGCAGTGAAAGGCAGGCCGATCAGCCCCAGCATTTT.

This clone was seen once. The chain uses TRBV11-2 and TRBJ2-5, with a tentative D call TRBD1 (6 bases). CDR1 and CDR2 from the germline V gene are SGHAT and FQNNGV. The CDR3 is made up of 16 amino acids. The germline V and J ends were trimmed by 2 bases and 3 bases, with 16 bases remaining between them. The CDR3 nucleotides are TGTGCCAGCAGCTTAAAAGCCAACAGGGTGAAAGAGACCCAGTACTTC. This gives the protein CASSLKANRVKETQYF. Based on the CDR3 plus reference TRBV11-2 and TRBJ2-5, the full variable domain is EAGVAQSPRYKIIEKRQSVAFWCNPISGHATLYWYQQILGQGPKLLIQFQNNGVVDDSQLPKDRFSAERLKGVDSTLKIQPAKLEDSAVYLCASSLKANRVKETQYFGPGTRLLVL.

V is TRBV5-4 and J is TRBJ2-2; 8 bases are shared with TRBD2. The CDR3 is 15 residues long. Germline loops: CDR1 SGHNT, CDR2 YYREEE (reference sequence). The ends lost 4 bases at V and 3 bases at J; junction bases unmatched: 5. CDR3 residues: CASSIQAGDTGELFF. The CDR3 nucleotides read TGTGCCAGCAGCATTCAAGCGGGGGACACCGGGGAGCTGTTTTTT.

The chain's CDR3 is CASSIQYETQYF. The CDR3, as DNA: TGTGCCAGCAGCATCCAGTACGAGACCCAGTACTTC. The chain links TRBV9 to TRBJ2-5; no definite D call. V was clipped by 4 bases and J by 5 bases, with 9 bases between them. The CDR3 length is 12 residues. Per germline, CDR1 SGDLS and CDR2 YYNGEE.

The chain carries TRBV15 and TRBJ2-1; D remains unclear. The germline V gene has CDR1 LNHNV and CDR2 YYDKDF (reference sequence). The CDR3 totals 13 residues. V was trimmed by 4 bases and J by 5 bases, leaving 9 bases between them. The DNA for the CDR3 is TGTGCCACCAGCAACTGGGCTGACAATGAGCAGTTCTTC. It encodes CATSNWADNEQFF.

The chain joins TRBV28 to TRBJ2-7; tentatively, D is TRBD2 (7 bases). Germline V gene lookup returns CDR1 MDHEN and CDR2 SYDVKM. Trimming cost V 2 bases and J 4 bases, with 12 bases left between them. The CDR3 length is 14 residues. Here the CDR3 reads CASSLGGGGYEQYF. The CDR3 DNA reads TGTGCCAGCAGTTTAGGGGGCGGGGGTTACGAGCAGTACTTC.

A single count supports this clone. This sequence joins TRBV5-4 and TRBJ1-1; unclear D gene. The CDR3 consists of 18 residues. The V gene's germline CDR1 is SGHNT and CDR2 YYREEE (reference sequence). V dropped 0 bases and J dropped 1 base, with 19 bases sitting between them. The DNA of the CDR3 is TGTGCCAGCAGCTTGGAATACGTTATGGCCAGCAGGAACACTGAAGCTTTCTTT. This translates into CASSLEYVMASRNTEAFF.